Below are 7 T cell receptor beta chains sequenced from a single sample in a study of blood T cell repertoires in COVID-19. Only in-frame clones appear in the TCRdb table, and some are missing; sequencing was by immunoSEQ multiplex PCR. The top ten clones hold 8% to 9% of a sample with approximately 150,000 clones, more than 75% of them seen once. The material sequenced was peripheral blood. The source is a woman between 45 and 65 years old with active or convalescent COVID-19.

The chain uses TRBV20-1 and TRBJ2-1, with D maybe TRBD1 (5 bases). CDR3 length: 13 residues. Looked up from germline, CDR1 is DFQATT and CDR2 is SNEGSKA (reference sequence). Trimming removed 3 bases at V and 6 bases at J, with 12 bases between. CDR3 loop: CSASTGQGNEQFF. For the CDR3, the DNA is TGCAGTGCTAGTACGGGTCAGGGCAATGAGCAGTTCTTC.

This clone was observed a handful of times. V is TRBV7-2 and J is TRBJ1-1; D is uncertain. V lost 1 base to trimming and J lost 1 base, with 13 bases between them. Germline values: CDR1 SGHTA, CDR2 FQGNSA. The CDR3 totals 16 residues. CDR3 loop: CASSLGGSARNTEAFF. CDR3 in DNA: TGTGCCAGCAGCTTAGGCGGGTCAGCCAGGAACACTGAAGCTTTCTTT. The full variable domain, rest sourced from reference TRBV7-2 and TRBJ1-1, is GAGVSQSPSNKVTEKGKDVELRCDPISGHTALYWYRQSLGQGLEFLIYFQGNSAPDKSGLPSDRFSAERTGGSVSTLTIQRTQQEDSAVYLCASSLGGSARNTEAFFGQGTRLTVV.

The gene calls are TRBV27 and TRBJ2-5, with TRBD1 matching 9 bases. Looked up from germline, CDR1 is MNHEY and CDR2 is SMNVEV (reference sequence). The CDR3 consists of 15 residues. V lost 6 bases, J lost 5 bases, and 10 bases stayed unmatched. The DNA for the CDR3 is TGTGCCAGCAGCGCACCGGGACAGGGTATGGAGACCCAGTACTTC. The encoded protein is CASSAPGQGMETQYF.

The CDR3 DNA reads TGTGCCAGCAGTGAAGCCCCTAGCTGGGGCACAGATACGCAGTATTTT. It encodes CASSEAPSWGTDTQYF. The chain carries TRBV6-1 and TRBJ2-3; D is possibly TRBD2 (5 bases). Looked up from germline, CDR1 is MNHNS and CDR2 is SASEGT. Trimming left V 0 bases short and J 1 base short, with 11 bases between. The CDR3 is made up of 16 amino acids.

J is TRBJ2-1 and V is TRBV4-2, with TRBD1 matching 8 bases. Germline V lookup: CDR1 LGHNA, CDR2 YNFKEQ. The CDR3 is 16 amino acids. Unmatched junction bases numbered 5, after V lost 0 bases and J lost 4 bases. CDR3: CASSQDARGPYNEQFF. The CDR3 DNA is TGTGCCAGCAGCCAAGATGCCAGGGGGCCATACAATGAGCAGTTCTTC.

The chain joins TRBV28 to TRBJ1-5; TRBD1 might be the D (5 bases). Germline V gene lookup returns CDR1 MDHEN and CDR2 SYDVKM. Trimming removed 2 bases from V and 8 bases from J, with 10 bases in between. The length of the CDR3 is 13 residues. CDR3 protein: CASSLGAVKPQHF. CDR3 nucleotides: TGTGCCAGCAGTTTAGGGGCTGTTAAGCCCCAGCATTTT.

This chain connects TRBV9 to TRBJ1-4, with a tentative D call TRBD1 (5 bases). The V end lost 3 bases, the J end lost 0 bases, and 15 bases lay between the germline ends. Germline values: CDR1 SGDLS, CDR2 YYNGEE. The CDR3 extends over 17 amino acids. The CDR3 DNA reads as TGTGCCAGCAGCGCGGCGGGACGGTATGCAACTAATGAAAAACTGTTTTTT. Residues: CASSAAGRYATNEKLFF. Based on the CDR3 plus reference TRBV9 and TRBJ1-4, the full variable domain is DSGVTQTPKHLITATGQRVTLRCSPRSGDLSVYWYQQSLDQGLQFLIQYYNGEERAKGNILERFSAQQFPDLHSELNLSSLELGDSALYFCASSAAGRYATNEKLFFGSGTQLSVL.